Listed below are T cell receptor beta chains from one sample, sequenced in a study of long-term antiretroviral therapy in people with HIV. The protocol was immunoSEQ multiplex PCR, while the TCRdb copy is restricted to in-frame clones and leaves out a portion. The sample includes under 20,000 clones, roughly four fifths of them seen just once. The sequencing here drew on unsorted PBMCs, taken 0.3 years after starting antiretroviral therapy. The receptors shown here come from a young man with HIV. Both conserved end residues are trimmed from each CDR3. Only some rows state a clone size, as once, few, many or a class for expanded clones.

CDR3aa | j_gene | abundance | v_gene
ASSEALRNEQF | TRBJ2-1 | - | TRBV6-1
ASRTQGYTGELF | TRBJ2-2 | once | TRBV28
ASSLVQGNEKLF | TRBJ1-4 | - | TRBV5-1
ASSQAGAPRNNSPLH | TRBJ1-6 | - | TRBV4-1
ASSGGRDVIAEAF | TRBJ1-1 | - | TRBV18
ASSLGHSYEQY | TRBJ2-7 | once | TRBV5-1
ASSDRGWNQPQH | TRBJ1-5 | - | TRBV10-2
ASSPRGDRGRFFAEAF | TRBJ1-1 | - | TRBV14
ASSFLGGARGVDTQY | TRBJ2-3 | - | TRBV5-6
ASSLQGTGGYT | TRBJ1-2 | - | TRBV6-5
ASRIQGTYEQY | TRBJ2-7 | - | TRBV6-1